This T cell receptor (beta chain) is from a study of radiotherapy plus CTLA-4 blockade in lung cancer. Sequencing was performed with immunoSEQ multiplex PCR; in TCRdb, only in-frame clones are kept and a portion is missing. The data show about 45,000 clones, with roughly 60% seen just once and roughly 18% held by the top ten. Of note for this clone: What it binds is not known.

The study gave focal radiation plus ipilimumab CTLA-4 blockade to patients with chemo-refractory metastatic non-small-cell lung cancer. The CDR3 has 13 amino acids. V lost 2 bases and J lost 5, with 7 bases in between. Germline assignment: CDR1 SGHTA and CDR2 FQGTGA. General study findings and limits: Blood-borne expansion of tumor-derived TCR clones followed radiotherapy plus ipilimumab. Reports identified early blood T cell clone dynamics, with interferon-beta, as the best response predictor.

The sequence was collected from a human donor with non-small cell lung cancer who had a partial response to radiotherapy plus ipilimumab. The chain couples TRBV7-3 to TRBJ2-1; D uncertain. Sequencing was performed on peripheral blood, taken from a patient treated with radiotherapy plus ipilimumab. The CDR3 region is CASSLGQNNEQFF. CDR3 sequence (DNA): TGTGCCAGCAGCTTAGGGCAGAACAATGAGCAGTTCTTC.